The rows below give T cell receptor beta chains drawn from one sample of a study of control samples from healthy donors and cancer patients. Assay: immunoSEQ multiplex PCR; the TCRdb copy retains only in-frame clones and omits some. The sample holds about 110,000 clones; 90% to 95% are singletons and the top ten take approximately 7.8%. Sequences were obtained from blood. Receptor source: a woman younger than 30 in good health. The CDR3 runs from the conserved cysteine through the conserved F or W. Each record gives: V gene, J gene, clone size, D gene, CDR3 protein, CDR3 DNA. The D gene is left open where the match is weak. Not every row has a clone size; where given, it reads once, few, many or a size class.

V gene: TRBV6-5; J gene: TRBJ1-6; clone size: once; D gene: .; CDR3 protein: CASSYSPGSPLHF; CDR3 DNA: TGTGCCAGCAGTTACTCGCCGGGTTCACCCCTCCACTTT
V gene: TRBV28; J gene: TRBJ1-1; clone size: .; D gene: .; CDR3 protein: CATLTVTEAFF; CDR3 DNA: TGTGCCACTCTGACTGTCACTGAAGCTTTCTTT
V gene: TRBV24-1; J gene: TRBJ2-3; clone size: .; D gene: .; CDR3 protein: CATSDPTYTDTQYF; CDR3 DNA: TGTGCCACCAGTGATCCTACTTATACAGATACGCAGTATTTT
V gene: TRBV4-2; J gene: TRBJ1-1; clone size: .; D gene: TRBD1; CDR3 protein: CASSHPQGHEMNTEAFF; CDR3 DNA: TGTGCCAGCAGCCACCCACAGGGGCACGAGATGAACACTGAAGCTTTCTTT
V gene: TRBV3-1/TRBV3-2; J gene: TRBJ2-7; clone size: once; D gene: .; CDR3 protein: CASSQDQMGSSYEQYF; CDR3 DNA: TGTGCCAGCAGCCAAGATCAAATGGGGTCCTCCTACGAGCAGTACTTC
V gene: TRBV7-7; J gene: TRBJ2-5; clone size: .; D gene: .; CDR3 protein: CASSLNRRTSRETQYF; CDR3 DNA: TGTGCCAGCAGCTTAAATCGACGTACATCAAGAGAAACCCAGTACTTC
V gene: TRBV28; J gene: TRBJ2-2; clone size: .; D gene: TRBD1; CDR3 protein: CASRPRTGATGELFF; CDR3 DNA: TGTGCCAGCAGGCCCAGGACAGGGGCGACCGGGGAGCTGTTTTTT
V gene: TRBV5-1; J gene: TRBJ2-2; clone size: .; D gene: .; CDR3 protein: CASSIRGTGELFF; CDR3 DNA: TGCGCCAGCAGCATACGAGGCACCGGGGAGCTGTTTTTT
V gene: TRBV29-1; J gene: TRBJ1-1; clone size: .; D gene: .; CDR3 protein: CSVEDLGPAFF; CDR3 DNA: TGCAGCGTTGAAGATCTGGGACCGGCTTTCTTT
V gene: TRBV3-1/TRBV3-2; J gene: TRBJ2-7; clone size: .; D gene: TRBD1; CDR3 protein: CASSPSTGFYEQYF; CDR3 DNA: TGTGCCAGCAGCCCGTCGACAGGGTTCTACGAGCAGTACTTC
V gene: TRBV19; J gene: TRBJ1-1; clone size: .; D gene: .; CDR3 protein: CASSTGNTEAFF; CDR3 DNA: TGTGCCAGTAGTACAGGGAACACTGAAGCTTTCTTT
V gene: TRBV4-3; J gene: TRBJ2-7; clone size: .; D gene: .; CDR3 protein: CASSQVRGGLGDIYEQYF; CDR3 DNA: TGCGCCAGCAGCCAAGTACGGGGAGGTCTAGGGGATATATACGAGCAGTACTTC
V gene: TRBV2; J gene: TRBJ1-6; clone size: .; D gene: .; CDR3 protein: CASSAQGWSYNSPLHF; CDR3 DNA: TGTGCCAGCAGTGCACAGGGTTGGTCCTATAATTCACCCCTCCACTTT
V gene: TRBV9; J gene: TRBJ2-3; clone size: .; D gene: TRBD2; CDR3 protein: CASSVLAGVDTQYF; CDR3 DNA: TGTGCCAGCAGCGTCCTCGCGGGAGTGGATACGCAGTATTTT
V gene: TRBV4-3; J gene: TRBJ2-7; clone size: .; D gene: .; CDR3 protein: CASSQDLQDEQYF; CDR3 DNA: TGCGCCAGCAGCCAAGATTTGCAGGACGAGCAGTACTTC
V gene: TRBV9; J gene: TRBJ1-2; clone size: .; D gene: .; CDR3 protein: CASSVDTVPYGYTF; CDR3 DNA: TGTGCCAGCAGCGTAGACACCGTCCCATATGGCTACACCTTC
V gene: TRBV28; J gene: TRBJ1-5; clone size: once; D gene: .; CDR3 protein: CASSFGVRSNQPQHF; CDR3 DNA: TGTGCCAGCAGTTTTGGGGTTCGTAGCAATCAGCCCCAGCATTTT
V gene: TRBV4-3; J gene: TRBJ2-2; clone size: .; D gene: .; CDR3 protein: CASSQPFSSGGRAGELFF; CDR3 DNA: TGCGCCAGCAGCCAACCGTTTTCGAGCGGAGGGCGGGCCGGGGAGCTGTTTTTT
V gene: TRBV4-2; J gene: TRBJ1-4; clone size: once; D gene: .; CDR3 protein: CASSHRKGPKGTNEKLFF; CDR3 DNA: TGTGCCAGCAGCCACAGAAAGGGGCCAAAGGGAACTAATGAAAAACTGTTTTTT
V gene: TRBV6-2/TRBV6-3; J gene: TRBJ2-7; clone size: once; D gene: .; CDR3 protein: CASSLQGRTYEQYF; CDR3 DNA: TGTGCCAGCAGTCTACAGGGTAGAACCTACGAGCAGTACTTC
V gene: TRBV5-1; J gene: TRBJ2-1; clone size: .; D gene: TRBD1; CDR3 protein: CASSLGQGNEQFF; CDR3 DNA: TGCGCCAGCAGCTTGGGACAGGGCAATGAGCAGTTCTTC
V gene: TRBV2; J gene: TRBJ2-1; clone size: .; D gene: .; CDR3 protein: CASSEDGTTMSDEQFF; CDR3 DNA: TGTGCCAGCAGTGAAGACGGCACCACTATGTCCGATGAGCAGTTCTTC
V gene: TRBV6-2/TRBV6-3; J gene: TRBJ1-1; clone size: few; D gene: TRBD1; CDR3 protein: CASSYLPQTGLRTEAFF; CDR3 DNA: TGTGCCAGCAGTTACCTTCCCCAGACAGGGCTGCGAACCGAAGCTTTCTTT
V gene: TRBV4-3; J gene: TRBJ1-4; clone size: .; D gene: .; CDR3 protein: CASSQGDIGDEKLFF; CDR3 DNA: TGCGCCAGCAGCCAAGGGGACATAGGCGATGAAAAACTGTTTTTT
V gene: TRBV4-2; J gene: TRBJ2-2; clone size: .; D gene: TRBD2; CDR3 protein: CASSQVGGGGARTGELFF; CDR3 DNA: TGTGCCAGCAGCCAAGTAGGCGGCGGGGGGGCACGAACCGGGGAGCTGTTTTTT
V gene: TRBV27; J gene: TRBJ2-7; clone size: .; D gene: .; CDR3 protein: CASSKNPVTYEQYF; CDR3 DNA: TGTGCCAGCAGTAAAAACCCGGTAACCTACGAGCAGTACTTC
V gene: TRBV3-1/TRBV3-2; J gene: TRBJ1-1; clone size: .; D gene: TRBD1; CDR3 protein: CASSPGGTEAFF; CDR3 DNA: TGTGCCAGCAGCCCAGGGGGCACTGAAGCTTTCTTT
V gene: TRBV18; J gene: TRBJ1-1; clone size: .; D gene: .; CDR3 protein: CASSPPVGPRTEAFF; CDR3 DNA: TGTGCCAGCTCACCACCGGTGGGGCCGAGGACTGAAGCTTTCTTT
V gene: TRBV7-2; J gene: TRBJ1-1; clone size: .; D gene: TRBD1; CDR3 protein: CASSLGVQGLRETEAFF; CDR3 DNA: TGTGCCAGCAGCTTAGGGGTACAGGGGCTCCGGGAGACTGAAGCTTTCTTT
V gene: TRBV12-3/TRBV12-4; J gene: TRBJ1-1; clone size: .; D gene: .; CDR3 protein: CASSLATEAFF; CDR3 DNA: TGTGCCAGCAGTTTGGCAACTGAAGCTTTCTTT
V gene: TRBV18; J gene: TRBJ1-2; clone size: .; D gene: .; CDR3 protein: CASSPGGSNYGYTF; CDR3 DNA: TGTGCCAGCTCACCTGGGGGGTCTAACTATGGCTACACCTTC
V gene: TRBV19; J gene: TRBJ1-2; clone size: once; D gene: TRBD1; CDR3 protein: CASSTGGYGYTF; CDR3 DNA: TGTGCCAGTAGCACAGGGGGCTATGGCTACACCTTC
V gene: TRBV7-3; J gene: TRBJ2-3; clone size: .; D gene: TRBD2; CDR3 protein: CASSLVAGGRPGDTQYF; CDR3 DNA: TGTGCCAGCAGCTTAGTAGCGGGAGGACGCCCGGGGGATACGCAGTATTTT
V gene: TRBV28; J gene: TRBJ1-2; clone size: .; D gene: .; CDR3 protein: CASSLGRGYTF; CDR3 DNA: TGTGCCAGCAGTTTGGGACGTGGCTACACCTTC
V gene: TRBV6-1; J gene: TRBJ2-6; clone size: once; D gene: .; CDR3 protein: CASSEAPLWGSEGANVLTF; CDR3 DNA: TGTGCCAGCAGTGAAGCGCCCCTTTGGGGGTCGGAGGGGGCCAACGTCCTGACTTTC
V gene: TRBV6-5; J gene: TRBJ1-1; clone size: .; D gene: .; CDR3 protein: CASSYGRGTAEAFF; CDR3 DNA: TGTGCCAGCAGTTACGGCAGGGGAACGGCTGAAGCTTTCTTT
V gene: TRBV4-3; J gene: TRBJ1-3; clone size: once; D gene: .; CDR3 protein: CASSQDWEAGIIYF; CDR3 DNA: TGCGCCAGCAGCCAAGATTGGGAGGCCGGTATCATATATTTT
V gene: TRBV18; J gene: TRBJ1-1; clone size: .; D gene: TRBD1; CDR3 protein: CASSSRQGDTEAFF; CDR3 DNA: TGTGCCAGCTCATCGCGACAGGGGGACACTGAAGCTTTCTTT
V gene: TRBV28; J gene: TRBJ1-3; clone size: few; D gene: .; CDR3 protein: CASSLSGNTIYF; CDR3 DNA: TGTGCCAGCAGTTTATCTGGAAACACCATATATTTT
V gene: TRBV7-2; J gene: TRBJ2-1; clone size: few; D gene: .; CDR3 protein: CASSFVSGVGNEQFF; CDR3 DNA: TGTGCCAGCAGCTTCGTTAGTGGGGTGGGAAATGAGCAGTTCTTC
V gene: TRBV7-2; J gene: TRBJ2-2; clone size: .; D gene: .; CDR3 protein: CASSRNIGELFF; CDR3 DNA: TGTGCCAGCAGCCGTAACATCGGGGAGCTGTTTTTT
V gene: TRBV5-6; J gene: TRBJ1-3; clone size: .; D gene: .; CDR3 protein: CASSLGGGFSSGNTIYF; CDR3 DNA: TGTGCCAGCAGCTTGGGCGGGGGCTTCAGCTCTGGAAACACCATATATTTT
V gene: TRBV30; J gene: TRBJ2-7; clone size: .; D gene: .; CDR3 protein: CAWSVNPDYEQYF; CDR3 DNA: TGTGCCTGGAGTGTAAACCCAGACTACGAGCAGTACTTC
V gene: TRBV4-2; J gene: TRBJ2-7; clone size: .; D gene: .; CDR3 protein: CASSQDRVADPWEQYF; CDR3 DNA: TGTGCCAGCAGCCAAGACAGGGTAGCGGACCCCTGGGAGCAGTACTTC
V gene: TRBV27; J gene: TRBJ1-1; clone size: .; D gene: TRBD1; CDR3 protein: CASSPGGGAAEAFF; CDR3 DNA: TGTGCCAGCAGTCCAGGGGGGGGCGCGGCTGAAGCTTTCTTT
V gene: TRBV2; J gene: TRBJ2-3; clone size: .; D gene: .; CDR3 protein: CASVPAGARTDTQYF; CDR3 DNA: TGTGCCAGCGTCCCTGCGGGGGCCCGCACAGATACGCAGTATTTT
V gene: TRBV7-2; J gene: TRBJ1-1; clone size: .; D gene: .; CDR3 protein: CASRAGVMNTEAFF; CDR3 DNA: TGTGCCAGCAGGGCAGGGGTAATGAACACTGAAGCTTTCTTT
V gene: TRBV7-2; J gene: TRBJ2-3; clone size: .; D gene: TRBD2; CDR3 protein: CASSVVSGGAAQYF; CDR3 DNA: TGTGCCAGCAGCGTTGTAAGCGGGGGGGCCGCGCAGTATTTT
V gene: TRBV18; J gene: TRBJ1-1; clone size: .; D gene: .; CDR3 protein: CASSPRPEGGDTEAFF; CDR3 DNA: TGTGCCAGCTCACCACGGCCAGAGGGTGGAGACACTGAAGCTTTCTTT
V gene: TRBV4-1; J gene: TRBJ1-2; clone size: .; D gene: .; CDR3 protein: CASSQGGGLGYGYTF; CDR3 DNA: TGCGCCAGCAGCCAAGGAGGGGGGTTAGGCTATGGCTACACCTTC
V gene: TRBV28; J gene: TRBJ1-4; clone size: .; D gene: .; CDR3 protein: CASSRGGRRTNEKLFF; CDR3 DNA: TGTGCCAGCTCGAGAGGGGGGCGCAGGACTAATGAAAAACTGTTTTTT